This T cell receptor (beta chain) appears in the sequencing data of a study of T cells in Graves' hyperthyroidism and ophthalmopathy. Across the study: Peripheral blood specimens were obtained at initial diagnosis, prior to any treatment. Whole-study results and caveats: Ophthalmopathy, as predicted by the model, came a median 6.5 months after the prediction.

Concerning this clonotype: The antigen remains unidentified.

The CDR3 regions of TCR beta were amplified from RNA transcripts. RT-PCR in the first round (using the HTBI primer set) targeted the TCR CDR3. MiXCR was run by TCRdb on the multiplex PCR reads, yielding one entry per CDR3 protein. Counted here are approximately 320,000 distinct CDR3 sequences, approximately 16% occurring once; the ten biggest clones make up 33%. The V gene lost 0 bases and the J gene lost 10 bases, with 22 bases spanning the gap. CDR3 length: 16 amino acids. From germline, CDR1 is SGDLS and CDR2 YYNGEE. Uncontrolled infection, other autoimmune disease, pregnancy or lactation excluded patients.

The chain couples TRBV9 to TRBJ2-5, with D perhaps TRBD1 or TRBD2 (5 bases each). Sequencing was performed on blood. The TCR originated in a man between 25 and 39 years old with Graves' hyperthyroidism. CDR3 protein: CASSVEGRLAPGVQYF. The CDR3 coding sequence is TGTGCCAGCAGCGTAGAGGGACGGCTAGCCCCCGGGGTCCAGTACTTC.